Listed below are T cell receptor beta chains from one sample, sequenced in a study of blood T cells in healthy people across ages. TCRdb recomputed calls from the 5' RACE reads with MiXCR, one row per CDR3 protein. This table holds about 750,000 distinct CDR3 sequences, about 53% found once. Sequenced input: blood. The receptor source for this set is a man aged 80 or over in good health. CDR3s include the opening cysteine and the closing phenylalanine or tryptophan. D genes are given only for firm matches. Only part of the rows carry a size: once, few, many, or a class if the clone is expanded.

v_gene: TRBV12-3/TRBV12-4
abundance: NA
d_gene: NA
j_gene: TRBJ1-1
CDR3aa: CASNRIEAFF
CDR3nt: TGTGCCAGCAACAGGATTGAAGCTTTCTTT

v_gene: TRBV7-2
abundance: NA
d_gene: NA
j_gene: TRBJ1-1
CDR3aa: CASSPLCEAFF
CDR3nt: TGTGCCAGCAGCCCCCTGTGTGAAGCTTTCTTT

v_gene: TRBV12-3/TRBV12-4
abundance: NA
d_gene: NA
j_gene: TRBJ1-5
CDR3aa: CASSANLPSQHF
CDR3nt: TGTGCCAGCAGTGCCAACTTACCAAGCCAGCATTTT

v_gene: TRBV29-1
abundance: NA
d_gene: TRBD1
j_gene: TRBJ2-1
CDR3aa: CSVGQGYNEQFF
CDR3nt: TGCAGCGTGGGACAGGGTTACAATGAGCAGTTCTTC

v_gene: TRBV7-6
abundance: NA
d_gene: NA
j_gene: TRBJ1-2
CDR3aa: CASSPSQTPPIGYGYTF
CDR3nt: TGTGCCAGCAGCCCCAGCCAGACACCTCCGATTGGCTATGGCTACACCTTC

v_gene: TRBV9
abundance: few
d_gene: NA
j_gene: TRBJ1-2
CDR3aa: CASSVDPANYGYTF
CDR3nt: TGTGCCAGCAGCGTAGATCCGGCTAACTATGGCTACACCTTC

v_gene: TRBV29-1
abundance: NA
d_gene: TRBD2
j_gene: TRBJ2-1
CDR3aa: CNTGGGGTSYNEQFF
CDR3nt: TGCAACACTGGGGGCGGGGGGACTTCCTACAATGAGCAGTTCTTC

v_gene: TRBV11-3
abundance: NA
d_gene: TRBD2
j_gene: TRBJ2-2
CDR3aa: CASSRSPGLAGVDTGELFF
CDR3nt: TGTGCCAGCAGCCGATCACCGGGACTAGCGGGAGTTGATACCGGGGAGCTGTTTTTT

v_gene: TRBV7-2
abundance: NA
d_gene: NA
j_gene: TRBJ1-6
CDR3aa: CASSLSIQHNSPLHF
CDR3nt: TGTGCCAGCAGCTTATCGATCCAGCATAATTCACCCCTCCACTTT

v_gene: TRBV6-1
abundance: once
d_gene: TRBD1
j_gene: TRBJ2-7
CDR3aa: CASSEPSGGIYEQYF
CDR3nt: TGTGCCAGCAGTGAACCTTCAGGGGGAATCTACGAGCAGTACTTC

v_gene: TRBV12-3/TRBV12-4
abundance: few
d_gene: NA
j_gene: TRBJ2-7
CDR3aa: CASSLVGPSSYEQYF
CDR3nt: TGTGCCAGCAGTTTAGTAGGGCCCTCCTCCTACGAGCAGTACTTC

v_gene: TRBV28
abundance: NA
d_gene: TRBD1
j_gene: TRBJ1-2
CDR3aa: CASSPMGQGPYGYTF
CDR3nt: TGTGCCAGCAGCCCCATGGGACAGGGGCCCTATGGCTACACCTTC

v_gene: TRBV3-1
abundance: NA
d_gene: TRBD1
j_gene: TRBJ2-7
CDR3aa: CASSLRTGENEQYF
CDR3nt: TGTGCCAGCAGTCTAAGGACAGGGGAAAACGAGCAGTACTTC

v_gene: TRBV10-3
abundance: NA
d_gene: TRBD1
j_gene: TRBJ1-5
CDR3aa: CATGTGGSGNQPQHF
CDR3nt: TGTGCCACCGGGACAGGAGGTTCTGGCAATCAGCCCCAGCATTTT

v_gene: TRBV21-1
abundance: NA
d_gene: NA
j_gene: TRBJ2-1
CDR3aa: CASSNIGLARNEQFF
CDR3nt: TGTGCCAGCAGCAATATTGGACTAGCCCGCAATGAGCAGTTCTTC

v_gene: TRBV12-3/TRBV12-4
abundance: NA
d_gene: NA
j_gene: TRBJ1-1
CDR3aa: CASRASGGRTEAFF
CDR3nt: TGCGCCAGCAGGGCGTCGGGGGGACGCACTGAAGCTTTCTTT

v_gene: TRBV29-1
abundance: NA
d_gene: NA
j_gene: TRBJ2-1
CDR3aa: CSVGHFSYNEQFF
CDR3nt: TGCAGCGTTGGACATTTCTCCTACAATGAGCAGTTCTTC

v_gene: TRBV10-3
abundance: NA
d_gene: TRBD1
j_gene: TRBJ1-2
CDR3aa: CASNPGQATNYGYTF
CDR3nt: TGTGCCAGCAATCCTGGACAGGCTACTAACTATGGCTACACCTTC

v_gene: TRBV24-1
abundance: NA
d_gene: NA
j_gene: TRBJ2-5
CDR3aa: CATSDRGVHQETQYF
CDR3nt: TGTGCCACCAGTGACCGTGGGGTCCACCAAGAGACCCAGTACTTC

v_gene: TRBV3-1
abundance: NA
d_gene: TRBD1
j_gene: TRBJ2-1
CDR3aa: CASSPRDRRGDEQFF
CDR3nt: TGTGCCAGCAGCCCTCGGGACAGGCGAGGTGATGAGCAGTTCTTC

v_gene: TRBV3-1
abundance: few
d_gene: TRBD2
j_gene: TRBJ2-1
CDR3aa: CASSQGLAGGEQFF
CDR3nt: TGTGCCAGCAGCCAAGGTCTAGCGGGAGGTGAGCAGTTCTTC

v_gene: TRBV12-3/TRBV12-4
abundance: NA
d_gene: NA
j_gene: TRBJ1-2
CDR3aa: CASTPYNYGYTF
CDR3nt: TGTGCCAGCACCCCCTACAACTATGGCTACACCTTC

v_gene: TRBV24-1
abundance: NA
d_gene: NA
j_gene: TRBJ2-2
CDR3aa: CATARAGDTRELFF
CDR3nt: TGTGCCACCGCCAGGGCAGGGGACACCAGGGAGCTGTTTTTT

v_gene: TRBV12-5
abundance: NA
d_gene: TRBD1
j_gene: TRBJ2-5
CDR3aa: CASGTGGGKTQYF
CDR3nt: TGTGCTAGTGGTACAGGGGGCGGGAAGACCCAGTACTTC

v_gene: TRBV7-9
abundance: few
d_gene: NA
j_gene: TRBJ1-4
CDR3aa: CASSPGGGSEKLFF
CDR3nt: TGTGCCAGCAGCCCCGGGGGAGGGAGTGAAAAACTGTTTTTT

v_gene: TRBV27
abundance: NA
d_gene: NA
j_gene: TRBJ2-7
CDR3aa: CASSLGGAGAGAYEQYF
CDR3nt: TGTGCCAGCAGTTTAGGGGGCGCGGGAGCGGGCGCTTACGAGCAGTACTTC

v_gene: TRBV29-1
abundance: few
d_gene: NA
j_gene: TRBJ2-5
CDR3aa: CSVALTGTQYF
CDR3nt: TGCAGCGTTGCCTTAACGGGGACCCAGTACTTC

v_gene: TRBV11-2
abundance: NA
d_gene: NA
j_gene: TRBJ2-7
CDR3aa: CASSLAGFSSYEQYF
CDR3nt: TGTGCCAGCAGCTTGGCCGGGTTTAGCTCCTACGAGCAGTACTTC

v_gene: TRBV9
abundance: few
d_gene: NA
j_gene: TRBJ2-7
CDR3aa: CASSSGQRNYEQYF
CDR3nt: TGTGCCAGCAGCAGTGGACAGAGAAACTACGAGCAGTACTTC

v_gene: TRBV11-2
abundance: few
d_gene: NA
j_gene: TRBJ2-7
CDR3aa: CASSLVGGQSYEQYF
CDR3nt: TGTGCCAGCAGCTTAGTTGGGGGACAATCCTACGAGCAGTACTTC

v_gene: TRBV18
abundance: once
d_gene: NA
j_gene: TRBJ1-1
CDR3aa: CASSPLGVQDGTEAFF
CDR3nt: TGTGCCAGCTCACCACTAGGCGTCCAGGATGGAACTGAAGCTTTCTTT

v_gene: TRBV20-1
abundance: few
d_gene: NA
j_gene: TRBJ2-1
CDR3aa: CSARSSVYNEQFF
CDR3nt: TGCAGTGCTAGGAGCTCCGTATACAATGAGCAGTTCTTC

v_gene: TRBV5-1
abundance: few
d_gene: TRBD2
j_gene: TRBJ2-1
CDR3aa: CASSPGGLAGNEQFF
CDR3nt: TGCGCCAGCAGCCCGGGGGGACTAGCGGGGAATGAGCAGTTCTTC

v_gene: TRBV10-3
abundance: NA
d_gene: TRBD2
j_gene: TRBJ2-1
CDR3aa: CAIRGLAGAGYNEQFF
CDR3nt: TGTGCCATCAGGGGTCTGGCGGGAGCAGGGTACAATGAGCAGTTCTTC

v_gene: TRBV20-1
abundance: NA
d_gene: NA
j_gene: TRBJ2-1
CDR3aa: CSARWSSNEQFF
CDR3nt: TGCAGTGCCAGATGGTCGTCCAATGAGCAGTTCTTC

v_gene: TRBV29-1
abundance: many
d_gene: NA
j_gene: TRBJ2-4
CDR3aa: CSVELALGKRDIQYF
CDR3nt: TGCAGCGTTGAATTGGCGCTTGGAAAGAGGGACATTCAGTACTTC

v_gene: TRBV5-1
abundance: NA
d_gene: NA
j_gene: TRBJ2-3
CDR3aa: CASSLRQDRYAYF
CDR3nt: TGCGCCAGCAGCTTGCGGCAGGACAGATACGCGTATTTT

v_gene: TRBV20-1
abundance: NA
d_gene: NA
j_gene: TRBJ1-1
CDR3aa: CSASFQPNTEAFF
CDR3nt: TGCAGCGCTAGTTTTCAGCCGAACACTGAAGCTTTCTTT

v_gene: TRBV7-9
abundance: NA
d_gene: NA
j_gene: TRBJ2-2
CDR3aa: CASSFPRQAAGELFF
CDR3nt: TGTGCCAGCAGCTTCCCCCGACAGGCGGCCGGGGAGCTGTTTTTT

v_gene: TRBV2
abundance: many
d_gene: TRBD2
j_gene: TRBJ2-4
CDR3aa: CASRGLAVLAKNIQYF
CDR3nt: TGTGCCAGCAGGGGACTAGCGGTCCTAGCCAAAAACATTCAGTACTTC

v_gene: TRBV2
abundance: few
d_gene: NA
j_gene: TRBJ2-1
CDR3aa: CASSPATVYNEQFF
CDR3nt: TGTGCCAGCAGCCCGGCGACTGTCTACAATGAGCAGTTCTTC

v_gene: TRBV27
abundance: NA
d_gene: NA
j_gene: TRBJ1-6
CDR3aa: CASSLWEQENSPLHF
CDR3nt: TGTGCCAGCAGTTTATGGGAACAGGAGAATTCACCCCTCCACTTT

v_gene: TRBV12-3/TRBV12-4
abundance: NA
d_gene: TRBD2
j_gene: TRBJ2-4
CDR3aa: CASSRVRGEQYF
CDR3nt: TGTGCCAGCAGCAGGGTCCGGGGGGAGCAGTACTTC

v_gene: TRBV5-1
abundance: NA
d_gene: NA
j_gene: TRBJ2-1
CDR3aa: CASSFGGTSIINEQFF
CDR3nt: TGCGCCAGCAGCTTCGGCGGGACTTCCATTATCAATGAGCAGTTCTTC

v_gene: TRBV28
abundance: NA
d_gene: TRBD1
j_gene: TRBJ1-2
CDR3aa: CASKAGTDYGYTF
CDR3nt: TGTGCCAGCAAGGCCGGGACAGACTATGGCTACACCTTC